One and the same sample provided the 26 T cell receptor beta chains below, sequenced in a study of blood T cell repertoires in COVID-19 (dated by TCRdb to about 2020). The method behind the library was the immunoSEQ multiplex PCR assay. TCRdb holds this immuneACCESS table with in-frame rearrangements only. Some clones are missing; in checked studies, unresolved V genes explain under half, and the rest has no known cause. The sample includes 60,000 to 85,000 clones, with 90% observed a single time. Jointly, the top ten make up 1.5% of the sample. Sample: peripheral blood. The receptors here all came from a man aged 50 to 60 with acute or convalescent COVID-19.

In DNA form, the CDR3 reads TGTGCCAGCAGTTACTCCGGGACAGGGCCATCCTACGAGCAGTACGTC. Amino acids: CASSYSGTGPSYEQYV. V usage is TRBV6-6 and J usage is TRBJ2-7; TRBD1 agrees at 9 bases. The germline CDR1 and CDR2 sequences are MNHNY and SVGAGI (reference sequence). The V segment lost 0 bases and the J segment 1 base; nucleotides outside the gene matches: 4. The CDR3 extends over 16 amino acids.

This chain joins TRBV27 and TRBJ1-2; TRBD1 matches at 10 bases. Trimming at V came to 6 bases and at J to 4 bases, leaving 8 bases not matched to a gene. The germline V gene encodes CDR1 MNHEY and CDR2 SMNVEV (reference sequence). CDR3 length: 15 amino acids. This CDR3 is CASRSGQGGSYGYTF. In nucleotides, the CDR3 is TGTGCCAGCAGAAGTGGACAGGGGGGCTCCTATGGCTACACCTTC.

J is TRBJ2-5 and V is TRBV2; TRBD2 aligns across 12 bases. V trimming: 4 bases; J trimming: 1 base; junction bases outside the gene matches: 10. Per germline, CDR1 SNHLY and CDR2 FYNNEI. The CDR3 length is 18 residues. As DNA, the CDR3 is TGTGCCAGCAGTGGGGGTACTAGCGGGAGGCTACCCCAAGAGACCCAGTACTTC. Encoded protein: CASSGGTSGRLPQETQYF. Using reference TRBV2 and TRBJ2-5 for the parts outside the CDR3, the full variable domain is EPEVTQTPSHQVTQMGQEVILRCVPISNHLYFYWYRQILGQKVEFLVSFYNNEISEKSEIFDDQFSVERPDGSNFTLKIRSTKLEDSAMYFCASSGGTSGRLPQETQYFGPGTRLLVL.

V gene TRBV2 combines with J gene TRBJ2-2, with a weak D call TRBD1 (5 bases). V lost 9 bases and J lost 8, with 16 bases in between. The CDR3 loop spans 13 amino acids. Germline loops: CDR1 SNHLY, CDR2 FYNNEI. The CDR3 DNA is TGTGCCAGTCGAACGCAGGGTTTAGGGGAGCTGTTTTTT. The encoded protein is CASRTQGLGELFF. The full variable domain, completed using reference TRBV2 and TRBJ2-2, is EPEVTQTPSHQVTQMGQEVILRCVPISNHLYFYWYRQILGQKVEFLVSFYNNEISEKSEIFDDQFSVERPDGSNFTLKIRSTKLEDSAMYFCASRTQGLGELFFGEGSRLTVL.

This sequence joins TRBV6-2 or TRBV6-3 and TRBJ2-1; 7 bases align to TRBD2. Germline V CDR1 and CDR2: MNHEY, SVGEGT. The CDR3 is 16 amino acids. V lost 2 bases to trimming and J lost 7 bases; unmatched junction nucleotides: 11. The CDR3 sequence is CASSYGLAGGFNEQFF. In DNA form, the CDR3 reads TGTGCCAGCAGTTACGGTTTGGCCGGGGGGTTTAATGAGCAGTTCTTC.

The chain joins TRBV7-9 to TRBJ2-7; 9 bases line up with TRBD1. The germline V gene encodes CDR1 SEHNR and CDR2 FQNEAQ (reference sequence). CDR3 length: 16 residues. After removal of 5 bases from V and 2 bases from J, the junction contained 10 bases not matched to a gene. The CDR3 DNA reads TGTGCCAGCAGCCCAAGGACCGGGACAGGGCCCTACGAGCAGTACTTC. Its protein product is CASSPRTGTGPYEQYF.

CDR3 protein: CASSDRQGAGYGYTF. CDR3 in DNA: TGTGCCAGCAGTGACCGACAGGGGGCAGGCTATGGCTACACCTTC. V gene TRBV6-4 combines with J gene TRBJ1-2; 10 bases match TRBD1. V lost 2 bases to trimming and J lost 4 bases; unmatched junction nucleotides: 4. CDR1 and CDR2 (germline): MRHNA, SNTAGT. The length of the CDR3 is 15 residues.

This chain joins TRBV27 and TRBJ2-7; D is uncertain. CDR1 and CDR2 from the germline V gene are MNHEY and SMNVEV (reference sequence). The CDR3 covers 11 residues. The V gene lost 6 bases and the J gene lost 0 bases, with 3 bases spanning the gap. The CDR3 bases are TGTGCCAGCAGCTCCTCCTACGAGCAGTACTTC. It specifies CASSSSYEQYF.

V usage is TRBV30 and J usage is TRBJ1-3, with a weak D call TRBD1 (6 bases). The CDR3 runs 12 residues. CDR1 is GTSNPN, CDR2 SVGIG, per germline (reference sequence). The germline V and J ends were trimmed by 1 base and 8 bases, with 9 bases remaining between them. CDR3 sequence: CAWSGTDYTIYF. CDR3 DNA sequence: TGTGCCTGGAGTGGGACAGACTACACCATATATTTT.

The chain joins TRBV7-3 to TRBJ2-5; possibly TRBD1 for D (7 bases). Germline V gives CDR1 SGHTA, CDR2 FQGTGA. The CDR3 runs to 15 residues. V lost 5 bases to trimming and J lost 5 bases, with 18 bases between them. The CDR3 spells CASSHGGGLGETQYF. As DNA, the CDR3 is TGTGCCAGCAGCCATGGAGGGGGCCTGGGGGAGACCCAGTACTTC. The full variable domain, with the rest looked up from reference TRBV7-3 and TRBJ2-5, is GAGVSQTPSNKVTEKGKYVELRCDPISGHTALYWYRQSLGQGPEFLIYFQGTGAADDSGLPNDRFFAVRPEGSVSTLKIQRTERGDSAVYLCASSHGGGLGETQYFGPGTRLLVL.

This chain links TRBV3-1 (or the pseudogene TRBV3-2) with TRBJ1-5; D unresolved. The germline CDR1 and CDR2 sequences are LGHDT and YNNKEL (reference sequence). Trimming pared 1 base from V and 2 bases from J, leaving 9 bases between. The CDR3 runs to 15 residues. The CDR3 spells CASSQGAQGNQPQHF. The CDR3 nucleotides read TGTGCCAGCAGCCAAGGAGCCCAAGGCAATCAGCCCCAGCATTTT.

The chain has TRBV4-1 and TRBJ2-1, with 10 bases that match TRBD2. V dropped 0 bases and J dropped 8; count of bases not matched to a gene: 10. Germline lookup yields CDR1 MGHRA and CDR2 YSYEKL. CDR3 size: 17 residues. The CDR3 loop is CASSQDVSGRARDEQFF. CDR3 DNA sequence: TGCGCCAGCAGCCAAGACGTAAGCGGGAGGGCCCGAGATGAGCAGTTCTTC.

The chain links TRBV5-1 to TRBJ2-1; D call uncertain. Trimming stripped 1 base from V and 0 bases from J, with 17 bases between. The CDR3 loop spans 18 amino acids. Germline V gene sequence: CDR1 SGHRS, CDR2 YFSETQ. The CDR3 DNA follows: TGCGCCAGCAGCTTGCTTGTAGGCGGATTTGGCTCCTACAATGAGCAGTTCTTC. Its protein product is CASSLLVGGFGSYNEQFF.

This clone was seen only once. The chain has TRBV19 and TRBJ1-5; 8 bases map to TRBD1. The CDR3 totals 19 residues. From germline, CDR1 is LNHDA and CDR2 SQIVND (reference sequence). V was pared by 4 bases and J by 6 bases, with 20 bases of the junction left unmatched. This CDR3 reads CASSTSGTGRFSAVQPQHF. For the CDR3, the DNA is TGTGCCAGTAGTACGTCCGGGACAGGTCGTTTCTCGGCGGTTCAGCCCCAGCATTTT.

The chain has TRBV15 and TRBJ1-6; D gene uncertain. The germline CDR1 and CDR2 sequences are LNHNV and YYDKDF (reference sequence). The ends were cut back, 0 bases at V and 6 bases at J, with 12 bases in the middle. The CDR3 runs to 16 residues. DNA of the CDR3: TGTGCCACCAGCAGAGATTCAGAAAGGAGTAATTCACCCCTCCACTTT. Translation: CATSRDSERSNSPLHF. The complete variable domain, with remaining parts taken from reference TRBV15 and TRBJ1-6, reads DAMVIQNPRYQVTQFGKPVTLSCSQTLNHNVMYWYQQKSSQAPKLLFHYYDKDFNNEADTPDNFQSRRPNTSFCFLDIRSPGLGDTAMYLCATSRDSERSNSPLHFGNGTRLTVT.

The V and J genes are TRBV9 and TRBJ1-3; D might be TRBD1 (6 bases). The germline V gene encodes CDR1 SGDLS and CDR2 YYNGEE. The CDR3 consists of 15 residues. The V gene lost 4 bases and the J gene lost 8 bases, with 19 bases spanning the gap. CDR3 bases: TGTGCCAGCAGCTCCGGGGGGCGAGGCCACCACACCATATATTTT. Its protein is CASSSGGRGHHTIYF.

This clone was observed a single time. The chain is built from TRBV3-1 (or the pseudogene TRBV3-2) and TRBJ2-5, with a possible D match to TRBD1 (7 bases). From germline, CDR1 is LGHDT and CDR2 YNNKEL (reference sequence). The CDR3 is 14 amino acids. V lost 2 bases and J 5 bases, leaving 12 bases between the germline ends. CDR3 in amino acids: CASSQRAGGETQYF. CDR3 DNA sequence: TGTGCCAGCAGCCAAAGGGCAGGGGGGGAGACCCAGTACTTC.

The rearrangement links TRBV7-3 to TRBJ2-1, with D perhaps TRBD1 (6 bases). The CDR3 totals 19 residues. Germline CDR1 SGHTA, CDR2 FQGTGA. V lost 5 bases, J lost 5 bases, and 28 bases lay in between. CDR3 region: CASSPLYRDNLIRDNEQFF. CDR3 sequence (DNA): TGTGCCAGCAGCCCTCTTTATCGGGACAACTTAATACGGGACAATGAGCAGTTCTTC.

The chain links TRBV20-1 to TRBJ2-1; TRBD2 matches at 8 bases. The CDR3 sequence is 11 residues long. The V gene end was trimmed by 6 bases and the J gene end by 10 bases; junction bases not matched to a gene: 5. The germline CDR1 and CDR2 sequences are DFQATT and SNEGSKA (reference sequence). The CDR3 sequence is CSAHEREEQFF. In DNA, the CDR3 is TGCAGTGCCCATGAGCGGGAGGAGCAGTTCTTC.

The chain carries TRBV28 and TRBJ2-1, with D unresolved. The V end was cut by 2 bases, the J end by 4 bases, with 15 bases between. This CDR3 comprises 16 residues. The germline V gene encodes CDR1 MDHEN and CDR2 SYDVKM. The CDR3 DNA is TGTGCCAGCAGTTTAAGGTGGGTAGAGGAGTACAATGAGCAGTTCTTC. Its translation is CASSLRWVEEYNEQFF.

The chain has TRBV24-1 and TRBJ2-1, with 10 bases matching TRBD2. V lost 5 bases to trimming and J lost 2 bases; unmatched junction nucleotides: 17. From germline, CDR1 is KGHDR and CDR2 SFDVKD. The CDR3 has 20 amino acids. In DNA form, the CDR3 reads TGTGCCACCAGTGCGCCCGCCGCGGGGGCGAGCGGGGGGGCCTACAATGAGCAGTTCTTC. It encodes CATSAPAAGASGGAYNEQFF.

This clone appeared once. This chain connects TRBV24-1 to TRBJ2-6; tentative D call: TRBD2 (6 bases). Germline V gene data show CDR1 as KGHDR and CDR2 as SFDVKD. This CDR3 region has 15 residues. The germline V and J ends were trimmed by 7 bases and 3 bases, with 12 bases remaining between them. DNA of the CDR3: TGTGCCACCAGCGGGGGAGGCAGTGGGGCCAACGTCCTGACTTTC. Its protein product is CATSGGGSGANVLTF.

The chain joins TRBV28 to TRBJ2-7; D may be TRBD1 (6 bases). V gave up 6 bases and J gave up 13 bases, with 25 bases separating them. There are 14 residues in the CDR3. From germline, CDR1 is MDHEN and CDR2 SYDVKM. The CDR3 region is CASRRSGGTRKAYF. CDR3 nucleotides: TGTGCCAGCAGACGCTCTGGTGGGACAAGGAAGGCTTACTTC.

The genes are TRBV10-3 and TRBJ2-2; TRBD2 matches at 10 bases. V lost 6 bases and J lost 5; bases outside the gene matches: 6. Per the germline V gene, CDR1 is ENHRY and CDR2 is SYGVKD. The CDR3 sequence is 15 residues long. The CDR3 coding sequence is TGTGCCATCAGCGTAGCGGGAGGTGGAACCGGGGAGCTGTTTTTT. Translating gives CAISVAGGGTGELFF.

This clone occurred once. The V call is TRBV5-1, the J call TRBJ2-6, with D perhaps TRBD2 (6 bases). Germline CDR1 is SGHRS and CDR2 is YFSETQ. Trimming took off 2 bases at V and 2 bases at J, with 8 bases between the two ends. There are 15 residues in the CDR3. Here the CDR3 reads CASSFPGAGANVLTF. For the CDR3, the DNA is TGCGCCAGCAGCTTCCCGGGAGCTGGGGCCAACGTCCTGACTTTC.

V and J are TRBV18 and TRBJ2-7; 7 bases map to TRBD1. V shed 4 bases, J shed 6 bases, and the junction held 6 bases outside the gene matches. The CDR3 has 13 residues. The germline V gene encodes CDR1 KGHSH and CDR2 LQKENI. The CDR3 nucleotides read TGTGCCAGCTCACAGGGGGCGCCCGGCGAGCAGTACGTC. It is translated as CASSQGAPGEQYV.